This T cell receptor (beta chain) came from a study of graft-versus-host responses after intestinal transplantation. The wider study: Recipients obtained multivisceral, liver-intestinal, or isolated intestinal transplants. Among the recipients, all got anti-thymocyte globulin induction and then tacrolimus and steroids for 2 to 3 years.

Overall study findings and caveats: Graft-donor T cell macrochimerism in patients accompanied high graft-versus-host to host-versus-graft clonal ratios in allografts.

The CDR3 consists of 14 residues. Trimming removed 1 base from V and 6 bases from J, with 13 bases in between. Germline lookup yields CDR1 GTSNPN and CDR2 SVGIG (reference sequence). Sequencing was performed with immunoSEQ multiplex PCR; in TCRdb, only in-frame clones are kept and a portion is missing. Of around 89,000 clones in the sample, 80% to 95% were seen once. The table lists this clone with a count of one. Antigen: not known. This sequence joins TRBV30 and TRBJ1-5; tentative D call: TRBD1 (6 bases). Specimen: unstimulated CD8+ T cells sorted from spleen or lymph node cells, collected before transplant. This clonotype was sampled from a human donor who was the organ donor for an intestinal transplant. The CDR3 sequence: CAWSGTGSSQPQHF. CDR3 coding DNA: TGTGCCTGGAGTGGAACAGGGAGTAGTCAGCCCCAGCATTTT.